The rows below give T cell receptor beta chains drawn from one sample of a study of breast tumors, draining lymph nodes, adjacent tissues. Each CDR3 protein is one row after TCRdb ran MiXCR on the multiplex PCR reads. Of around 230,000 distinct CDR3 sequences detected, approximately 29% appear once; the ten largest clones hold approximately 1.4%. The sample comprised axillary lymph node tissue. Source of these receptors: a female donor with breast cancer. Some clones in this sample may be carry-over from other donors' samples. The CDR3 runs from the conserved cysteine through the conserved F or W. The order of the fields is V gene, D gene, J gene, clone size, CDR3 DNA, CDR3 protein. D genes are given only for firm matches. Part of the rows lack a size; the others show once, few, many or a class for expanded clones.

>TRBV9|.|TRBJ1-1|.
TGTGCCAGCAGCGTAGCTGACGGGCGAACCACTGAAGCTTTCTTT
CASSVADGRTTEAFF
>TRBV20-1|.|TRBJ1-6|.
TGCAGTGCTGAGGGTGGCTATAATTCACCCCTCCACTTT
CSAEGGYNSPLHF
>TRBV6-5|TRBD1|TRBJ1-5|few
TGTGCCAGCAGTCACACGACAGGGTCCGATCAGCCCCAGCATTTT
CASSHTTGSDQPQHF
>TRBV3-1|TRBD2|TRBJ2-7|many
TGTGCCAGCAGCCAAGATAGGGGGGGACTAGCGGGAATGTACGAGCAGTACTTC
CASSQDRGGLAGMYEQYF
>TRBV19|.|TRBJ2-3|many
TGTGCCAGTAGTATCCAGGGCACAGATACGCAGTATTTT
CASSIQGTDTQYF
>TRBV19|.|TRBJ2-5|many
TGTGCCAGTAGTAAACGCGACCAAGAGACCCAGTACTTC
CASSKRDQETQYF
>TRBV20-1|TRBD1|TRBJ2-7|many
TGCAGTGCTGAGCCGACAGGGAGCTCCTACGAGCAGTACTTC
CSAEPTGSSYEQYF
>TRBV6-1|TRBD1|TRBJ1-5|many
TGTGCCAGCAGATATGACAGGGCCGCTCAGCCCCAGCATTTT
CASRYDRAAQPQHF
>TRBV6-6|.|TRBJ2-6|.
TGTGCCAGCACCGACCCCAGGGGGGCAGGAACCGGGGCCAACGTCCTGACTTTC
CASTDPRGAGTGANVLTF
>TRBV5-4|.|TRBJ2-3|.
TGTGCCAGCAGCCTGGCTTCAGATACGCAGTGTTTT
CASSLASDTQCF
>TRBV6-6|TRBD2|TRBJ2-3|many
TGTGCCAGCAGTTGGAGGACTAGCGAGAACACAGATACGCAGTATTTT
CASSWRTSENTDTQYF
>TRBV12-3/TRBV12-4|.|TRBJ1-3|.
TGTGCCAGCAGTCCGGTTCGGGTGGAAGGAAACACCATATATTTT
CASSPVRVEGNTIYF
>TRBV5-5|.|TRBJ2-5|.
.
CASSLAKNEQYFGPGTLGETQYF
>TRBV7-9|.|TRBJ2-3|many
TGTGCCAGCAGCATCCCTGCCGGAAGCACAGATACGCAGTATTTT
CASSIPAGSTDTQYF
>TRBV18|TRBD1|TRBJ1-5|.
TGTGCCAGCTCACAGACAGGGGCGGAGCAGCCCCAGCATTTT
CASSQTGAEQPQHF
>TRBV4-2|.|TRBJ2-7|.
TGTGCCAGCAGCCAAGAAGAACAGGGCTACGAGCAGTACTTC
CASSQEEQGYEQYF
>TRBV11-3|.|TRBJ2-2|many
TGTGCCAGTCGCTCGGGCAGGGTGAACACCGGGGAGCTGTTTTTT
CASRSGRVNTGELFF
>TRBV20-1|TRBD2|TRBJ2-7|many
TGCAGTGCTAGGATGGCTAGCGGGGTAAACGAGCAGTACTTC
CSARMASGVNEQYF
>TRBV30|TRBD1|TRBJ1-6|many
TGTGCCTGGAGTTTTCCGGACAGGGAGACGCCACCCCTCCACTTT
CAWSFPDRETPPLHF
>TRBV20-1|.|TRBJ2-3|many
TGCAGTGCTAGATCGGACCACAGCACAGATACGCAGTATTTT
CSARSDHSTDTQYF
>TRBV6-4|.|TRBJ2-6|many
TGTGCCAGCAGTCCATTCTTGGCGGCCAACGTCCGGACTTTC
CASSPFLAANVRTF
>TRBV11-1|.|TRBJ1-6|many
TGTGCCAGCAGCGCGTGGGGAGGGCGCTCACCCCTCCACTTT
CASSAWGGRSPLHF
>TRBV20-1|.|TRBJ1-1|few
TGCAGTGCAAACCAACACCCTGAAGCTTTCTTT
CSANQHPEAFF
>TRBV20-1|.|TRBJ1-4|many
TGCAGTGCTAGAGCCCAACTCGGGACTGAAAAACTGTTTTTT
CSARAQLGTEKLFF
>TRBV7-8|TRBD1|TRBJ1-2|many
TGTGCCAGCAGCTCAAGGACAGGCGGGGTGAATGGCTACCCCTTC
CASSSRTGGVNGYPF
>TRBV11-2|.|TRBJ1-2|many
TGTGCCAGCAGCTTAGGAAGGGGAGGGTATGGCTACACCTTC
CASSLGRGGYGYTF
>TRBV14|.|TRBJ1-2|many
TGTGCCAGCAGCCGAAGCCACCGGGAAAACTATGGCTACACCTTC
CASSRSHRENYGYTF
>TRBV7-9|.|TRBJ2-7|many
TGTGCCAGCAGCTTAGGGCCAGGAGAGCAGTACTTC
CASSLGPGEQYF
>TRBV3-1|.|TRBJ1-5|.
TGTGCCAGCAGCCAGCCAAGGGATTCCTACGAGCATTTT
CASSQPRDSYEHF
>TRBV28|.|TRBJ2-3|many
TGTGCCAGCACCGGGGCTGGCCCAGATACGCAGTATTTT
CASTGAGPDTQYF
>TRBV9|TRBD2|TRBJ2-2|many
TGTGCCAGCAGCGTATCGACAGGACTAGCGGGAGTCGCGAACGGGGAGCTGTTTTTT
CASSVSTGLAGVANGELFF
>TRBV13|.|TRBJ2-2|few
TGTGCCAGCAGCCATTGGGGCAGGGGAACCGGGGAGCTGTTTTTT
CASSHWGRGTGELFF
>TRBV6-1|.|TRBJ2-3|many
TGTGCCAGCAGTGCCAGAACGGGGTTCGTACGGGGTACAGATACGCAGTATTTT
CASSARTGFVRGTDTQYF
>TRBV20-1|.|TRBJ2-7|many
TGCAGTGCTCGACTAGACCCCTACGAGCAGTACTTC
CSARLDPYEQYF
>TRBV6-1|.|TRBJ1-2|many
TGTGCCAGCAGGATAGCCCAGCAGGGTAACTATGGCTACACCTTC
CASRIAQQGNYGYTF
>TRBV20-1|.|TRBJ2-6|many
TGCAGTGCTAGAGGCGCTGGGGCCAACGTCCTGACTTTC
CSARGAGANVLTF
>TRBV5-1|.|TRBJ1-4|.
TGCGCCAGCAGATACCTCCAGGGGCTCGAAAAACTGTTTTTT
CASRYLQGLEKLFF
>TRBV24-1|TRBD1|TRBJ1-5|many
TGTGCCACCAGCCACCGGACAGGAAGCAATCAGCCCCAGCATTTT
CATSHRTGSNQPQHF
>TRBV27|TRBD2|TRBJ2-7|many
TGTGCCAGCAAGCGGGACGGACCCTACGAGCAGTACTTC
CASKRDGPYEQYF
>TRBV24-1|TRBD1|TRBJ2-2|many
TGTGCCACCAGTGATTCGTCTCGGACAGGGCTGAACACCGGGGAGCTGTTTTTT
CATSDSSRTGLNTGELFF
>TRBV25-1|.|TRBJ1-2|many
TGTGCCAGCAGTGATTATCTCAACTATGGCTACACCTTC
CASSDYLNYGYTF
>TRBV25-1|.|TRBJ2-1|once
TGTGCCAGCAGTGAATGGGGCGGTAACAATGAGCAGTTCTTC
CASSEWGGNNEQFF
>TRBV5-1|.|TRBJ1-2|once
TGCGCCAGCAGCTTGGCTCCGGGAGCGGGAGGAGGGAAAGGAGCTGGCTACACCTTC
CASSLAPGAGGGKGAGYTF
>TRBV20-1|.|TRBJ2-7|many
TGCAGTGCTCCTGGTTTGGGATCCCACTACGAGCAGTACTTC
CSAPGLGSHYEQYF
>TRBV11-3|TRBD1|TRBJ2-5|.
TGTGCCAGCAGCTCCTCGACAGGGGCGACCCAGTACTTC
CASSSSTGATQYF
>TRBV10-3|.|TRBJ2-7|many
TGTGCCATCAGTGACCTGGCGACACCAATCTACGAGCAGTACTTC
CAISDLATPIYEQYF
>TRBV6-5|TRBD1|TRBJ1-5|once
TGTGCCAGCAGGCGGCAGGGGGCTGGGAATCAGCCCCAGCATTTT
CASRRQGAGNQPQHF
>TRBV5-1|TRBD1|TRBJ1-4|.
TGCGCCAGCAGCACAGGGGGGGAAAAACTGTTTTTT
CASSTGGEKLFF
>TRBV11-3|.|TRBJ2-3|.
TGTGCCAGCAGCCCCGCCAGGGGTGACACAGATACGCAGTATTTT
CASSPARGDTDTQYF
>TRBV5-5|TRBD2|TRBJ2-7|many
TGTGCCAGCAGCGTTAGCGGGAGGGCCTACGAGCAGTACTTC
CASSVSGRAYEQYF
>TRBV20-1|.|TRBJ2-5|.
TGCAGTGCTAGAGATACAGGGGAGACCCAGTACTTC
CSARDTGETQYF
>TRBV6-5|.|TRBJ1-5|many
TGTGCCAGCCGTACAGAGCATCAGCCCCAGCATTTT
CASRTEHQPQHF
>TRBV4-1|TRBD2|TRBJ2-4|many
TGCGCCAGCAGCCCCAGGGCGGGAGGGCCCTACCAACTAGCCAAAAACATTCAGTACTTC
CASSPRAGGPYQLAKNIQYF
>TRBV18|.|TRBJ2-5|many
TGTGCCAGCACCGCCGACCACAAAGAGACCCAGTACTTC
CASTADHKETQYF
>TRBV10-3|.|TRBJ2-2|few
TGTGCCATCAGTGAGGGGTCCACCGGGGAGCTGTTTTTT
CAISEGSTGELFF